The entry that follows covers one T cell receptor beta chain sequence. As yet, its antigen is unknown. The table came from immunoSEQ multiplex PCR; TCRdb's copy has only in-frame clones and leaves some out. The sample records about 170,000 clones, 96% being singletons. This CDR3 comprises 17 residues. J lost 3 bases, V lost 6 bases, and 14 bases had no gene match. CDR1 and CDR2 (germline): LNHDA, SQIVND (reference sequence). The donors were in the 120-subject validation cohort, distinct from the roughly 600-subject first cohort. The source of the sample is a study of cytomegalovirus exposure and HLA in healthy donors. Study context: Per a later analysis, the approximately 620 first-cohort and some 110 validation repertoires shared one platform.

Study-wide results and caveats: The classifier was said to identify cytomegalovirus status with high specificity and sensitivity. Cytomegalovirus association was assigned to more than 150 TCR beta chains.

V usage is TRBV19 and J usage is TRBJ1-2; 9 bases map to TRBD1. This receptor was identified in a young woman in good health and CMV-seronegative. Sequenced sample: PBMCs. CDR3 protein: CASRAGGGGQGDYGYTF. In nucleotides, the CDR3 is TGTGCCAGTAGAGCGGGAGGGGGGGGACAGGGTGACTATGGCTACACCTTC.